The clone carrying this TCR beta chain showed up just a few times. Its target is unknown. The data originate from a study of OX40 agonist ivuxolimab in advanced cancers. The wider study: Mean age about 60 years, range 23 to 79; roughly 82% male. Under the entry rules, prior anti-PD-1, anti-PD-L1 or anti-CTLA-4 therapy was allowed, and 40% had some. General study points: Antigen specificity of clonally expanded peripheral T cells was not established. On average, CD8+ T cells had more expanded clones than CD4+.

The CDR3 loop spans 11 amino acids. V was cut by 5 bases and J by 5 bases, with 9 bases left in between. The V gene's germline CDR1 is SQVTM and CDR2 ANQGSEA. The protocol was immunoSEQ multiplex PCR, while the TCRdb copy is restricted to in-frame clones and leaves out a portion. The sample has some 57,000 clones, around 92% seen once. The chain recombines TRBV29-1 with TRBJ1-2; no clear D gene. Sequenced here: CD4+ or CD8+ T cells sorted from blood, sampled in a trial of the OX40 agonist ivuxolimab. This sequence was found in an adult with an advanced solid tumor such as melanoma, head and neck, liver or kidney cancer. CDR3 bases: TGCAGCGTTAGTAACCTATATGGCTACACCTTC. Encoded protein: CSVSNLYGYTF.